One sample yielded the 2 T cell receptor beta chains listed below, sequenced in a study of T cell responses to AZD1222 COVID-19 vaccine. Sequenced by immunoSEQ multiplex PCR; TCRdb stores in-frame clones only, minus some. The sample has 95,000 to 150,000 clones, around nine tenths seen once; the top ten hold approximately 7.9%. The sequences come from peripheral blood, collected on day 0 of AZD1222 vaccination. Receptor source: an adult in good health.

DNA for the CDR3: TGTGCCAGCAGGGAGGCTCCGGAGAGCAAAAACATTCAGTACTTC. Protein sequence: CASREAPESKNIQYF. The V gene is TRBV3-1 (or the pseudogene TRBV3-2), the J gene TRBJ2-4, with D perhaps TRBD2 (5 bases). The V gene lost 6 bases and the J gene lost 3 bases, with 15 bases spanning the gap. Germline CDR1 LGHDT, CDR2 YNNKEL (reference sequence). The CDR3 extends over 15 amino acids.

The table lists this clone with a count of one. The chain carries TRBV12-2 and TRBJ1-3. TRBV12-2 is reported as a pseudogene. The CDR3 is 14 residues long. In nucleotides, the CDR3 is TGTGCAAGTCGCTTACCCCCGGGAGGAAACACCATATATTTT. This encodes CASRLPPGGNTIYF.